This T cell receptor (beta chain) was sequenced in a study of blood T cell repertoires in COVID-19. Study at large: Specimens from acute and convalescent COVID-19 originated in the United States, Italy and Spain. The cDNA or gDNA used as material had been derived from T cells, B-cell-depleted T cells, or PBMCs.

The CDR3 length is 12 residues. Germline CDR1 is LNHDA and CDR2 is SQIVND (reference sequence). V gave up 3 bases and J gave up 4 bases, with 6 bases separating them. Per the original methods: It was from reference gene primer amplification that nucleated cell counts were estimated. The protocol was immunoSEQ multiplex PCR, while the TCRdb copy is restricted to in-frame clones and leaves out a portion. The V and J calls and clone size are taken from that table; D and trimming were inferred from the DNA. The sample consists of approximately 280,000 clones, around 87% of them appearing once. Sequencing used peripheral blood. This TCR derives from a woman in her twenties or thirties who had recovered from COVID-19. This chain uses TRBV19 with TRBJ1-2; possible D gene TRBD1, 5 bases. The CDR3 nucleotides are TGTGCCAGTAGTATGACAGCCTATGGCTACACCTTC. It is translated as CASSMTAYGYTF.